This is a list of T cell receptor beta chains from one sample in a study of blood T cells in healthy people across ages. TCRdb re-called the 5' RACE reads through MiXCR, storing one row per CDR3 protein. Of almost 1 million distinct CDR3 sequences listed, around 54% were seen once; the top ten hold 20% to 25%. Sequencing was carried out using blood. The receptor set was obtained from a woman aged 60-70 years in good health. CDR3s leave out the opening cysteine and the closing phenylalanine or tryptophan.

TRBJ2-7	TRBV11-2	ASSSLTDYEQY
TRBJ1-5	TRBV5-1	ASSRGGGQPQH
TRBJ1-2	TRBV7-9	ASSLDPRVYGYT
TRBJ2-7	TRBV20-1	SAHYIGGSYEQY
TRBJ2-7	TRBV7-9	ASSHAEGLIYEQY
TRBJ1-6	TRBV6-5	ASSRTGLMVGSPLH
TRBJ2-6	TRBV5-5	ASRLEHYREIAGANVLT
TRBJ2-5	TRBV7-9	ASSRSQETQY
TRBJ1-5	TRBV5-1	ASSLGVGEPNQPQH
TRBJ1-2	TRBV6-2/TRBV6-3	ASSLMPRTGGNYGYT
.	TRBV6-5	ASSYRGPLNYEQY
TRBJ2-1	TRBV7-2	ASSPQTLPNEQF
.	TRBV9	ASSADPGETYEQY
.	TRBV6-6	ASSYAQGPNEQY
TRBJ1-1	TRBV3-1	ASSQVGGGAF
TRBJ2-7	TRBV28	ASQGVPTYEQY
TRBJ2-2	TRBV12-3/TRBV12-4	ASSLRRTGELF
TRBJ1-6	TRBV27	ASSMDRGNSPLH
TRBJ2-1	TRBV9	ASSVVTSLSEQF
TRBJ1-1	TRBV5-1	ASSLDGLTEAF
TRBJ1-4	TRBV4-1	ASSPVSRVEKLF
TRBJ2-7	TRBV27	ASSAQQGSYEQY
TRBJ2-3	TRBV4-1	ASSLRPGRADTQY
TRBJ2-5	TRBV7-9	ASSLGFMGGGLHETQY
TRBJ2-3	TRBV18	ASSPQPLRLAGESADTQY
TRBJ2-5	TRBV28	ASGLFPGKETQY
TRBJ1-1	TRBV7-2	ASSQAGRPTEAF
TRBJ2-1	TRBV6-6	ASAHARELNEQF
TRBJ2-1	TRBV20-1	SARDASGVYNEQF
TRBJ2-5	TRBV29-1	SGQGWGTQY
TRBJ1-1	TRBV7-2	ASRPDRGQYTEAF
TRBJ2-6	TRBV16	ASSLQGGTGANVLT
.	TRBV28	ASSLSTPGIGTQY
TRBJ1-4	TRBV28	ASSNSGIEMGEKLF
TRBJ1-6	TRBV21-1	ASSSEGVLDSPLH
TRBJ2-6	TRBV4-2	ASSENSGAGGANVLT
TRBJ2-7	TRBV12-3/TRBV12-4	ASSLGHTYEQY
TRBJ1-1	TRBV28	ASSEAGGGNTEAF
TRBJ2-2	TRBV21-1	ASTHPRTGYTGELF
TRBJ2-5	TRBV6-5	ASSTGIFETQY
TRBJ2-1	TRBV5-1	ASSAGTGAYNEQF
TRBJ2-7	TRBV6-2/TRBV6-3	ASSYSSLTSGSLYEQY
TRBJ1-5	TRBV6-5	ASSYDMGGNQPQH
TRBJ2-3	TRBV20-1	SASRGGEGTDTQY
TRBJ2-1	TRBV28	ASSFAGIGNEQF
TRBJ2-3	TRBV19	ASSIGPDTQY
TRBJ2-7	TRBV9	ASSATGHYEQY
TRBJ1-6	TRBV4-1	ASSYTGLPTSPLH
.	TRBV20-1	SARVTSGHIQY
TRBJ1-2	TRBV7-9	ASSPRTGTNYGYT
TRBJ1-4	TRBV6-6	ASSYTLGRGQNEKLF
TRBJ2-3	TRBV6-5	ASSYEGRGTDTQY
TRBJ2-7	TRBV30	AGSSESEQY
.	TRBV20-1	SARDDRPSRSYNEQY
TRBJ2-7	TRBV19	ASSHNRGRGYEQY
TRBJ1-1	TRBV7-3	AGSLTVMGGTEAF
TRBJ2-7	TRBV12-3/TRBV12-4	ASSRTREQY
TRBJ2-1	TRBV20-1	SARQLSGRTSNEQF
TRBJ2-1	TRBV7-3	ASSVQTGAEQF
TRBJ2-7	TRBV29-1	SVKGSYEQY